Sequencing of this T cell receptor beta chain was carried out in a study of CD8+CD57+ T cells in acquired aplastic anemia. On the study more broadly: DNA per sorted CD4+ or CD8+ sample ranged about 0.17 to 30 ug, averaging about 3 ug.

It was patients with CD8+CD57+ cell expansion by flow cytometry who were chosen for sequencing. Among the patients, none had received any therapy at the time of blood sampling. The sample holds a few counts of this clonotype. CDR1 and CDR2 (germline): MGHDK, SYGVNS. Trimming removed 5 bases at V and 5 bases at J, with 28 bases between. The CDR3 sequence is 20 residues long. Genomic DNA, serving as template, underwent TCR beta VDJ and CDR3 profiling. TCRdb ran MiXCR on the reads and lists one entry per CDR3 protein. The sample holds roughly 160,000 distinct CDR3 sequences; more than 45% are singletons and the top ten take approximately 3%.

The chain uses TRBV25-1 and TRBJ1-6; possibly TRBD1 for D (6 bases). The receptor was derived from a human donor with aplastic anemia. Sequencing input: sorted CD4+, CD8+, or CD8+CD57+ T cells (not recorded which) from PBMCs. The CDR3 region is CASSLSQGSPSGVNNSPLHF. DNA for the CDR3: TGTGCCAGCAGTTTATCCCAGGGGAGCCCCTCCGGTGTCAATAATTCACCCCTCCACTTT.